This T cell receptor beta chain was captured in a study of blood T cell repertoires in COVID-19 (dated by TCRdb to the early 2020s). About the full investigation: The collaborator samples originated in the United States, Italy and Spain and spanned the acute and convalescent phases of COVID-19. The prospective study material was composed of cDNA or gDNA derived from T cells, B-cell-depleted T cells, or PBMCs. Deeply sampled blood TCRbeta repertoires from subjects exposed to, actively infected with, or recovered from COVID-19 were included in the dataset. The repertoires were made available in a free public database intended to serve as a resource for research on the immune response to SARS-CoV-2. Samples were obtained from the ongoing ImmuneRACE study (first 160 participants) and from 1,254 subjects provided by 6 global collaborators. Sample metadata almost always included a de-identified subject ID, COVID-19 status, age in years and sex. Where available, HLA class I and class II types were taken from metadata supplied by the sample provider and were not determined by assay-based typing.

One collaborating source in Seattle enrolled patients during active infection and followed them longitudinally through the course of disease. Each collaborating institution followed its own protocols to collect whole blood in K2EDTA tubes. For TCRbeta analysis, collaborator samples were shipped as frozen whole blood, as isolated PBMCs, or as DNA extracted from either sample type. This clone was detected once. Its antigen is currently not known. Base qualities are not recorded, but no much larger clone differs from it by a single base. What the study reported, not specific to this receptor: The amount of clinical and demographic metadata varied by source and participant and was provided uncurated.

TCRbeta CDR3 regions were amplified from genomic DNA using the immunoSEQ Assay, a bias-controlled multiplex PCR. As for the original processing: The number of nucleated cells in each sample was estimated from the amplification of reference gene primers within the assay. To quantify the absolute abundance of each unique TCRbeta CDR3 rearrangement, sequence reads were collapsed and filtered. For each sample, productive Simpson clonality was calculated as the square root of Simpson's diversity index over productive rearrangements. The immuneACCESS repertoire file appears here via TCRdb, limited to in-frame rearrangements. These files lack a portion of the clones; in checked studies, under half of the deficit traces to unresolved V genes, and the cause of the others is not known. Clone size and V and J calls were adopted from that table, with D and trimming inferred from the DNA. The sample contains 100,000 to 150,000 clones, more than 85% of them found a single time. The ten largest clones add up to around 2.1% of the sample.

CDR1 SNHLY and CDR2 FYNNEI were looked up in the germline V gene. The CDR3 covers 15 residues, taking in both the cysteine and the phenylalanine. Only CDR3 DNA remains: 45 bases, in frame from the first base. The junction shows trimming of 2 bases on V and 7 bases on J, and the gene matches do not reach 9 bases of it. The clonotype comes from a man aged 50 to 59 with COVID-19, enrolled during active disease. The sample consisted of peripheral blood. The chain was built from TRBV2 and TRBJ2-5; 8 junctional bases match TRBD2. The CDR3 protein: CASSEQAGVIGTQYF. In nucleotides, the sequence is TGTGCCAGCAGTGAACAAGCGGGAGTTATCGGGACCCAGTACTTC.